This section outlines one T cell receptor beta chain sequence together with its context. Authors' methods: By means of reference gene primer amplification, nucleated cell counts were estimated. Sequenced by immunoSEQ multiplex PCR; TCRdb stores in-frame clones only, minus some. V, J and clone size derive from that table, while D and trimming were established from the DNA sequence. The sample consists of about 82,000 clones, 70% to 90% of them appearing once. CDR3 length: 14 residues. Per the germline V gene, CDR1 is SNHLY and CDR2 is FYNNEI. V lost 10 bases, J lost 2 bases, and 10 bases stayed unmatched. This sample was included in a study of blood T cell repertoires in COVID-19. Study-wide background: Both acute and convalescent COVID-19 samples were obtained from the United States, Italy and Spain. PBMCs, B-cell-depleted T cells, or T cells provided the cDNA or gDNA that made up the material.

This clonotype was sampled from an elderly man with active or convalescent COVID-19. Sequenced input: peripheral blood. This chain joins TRBV2 and TRBJ1-1; 7 nucleotides line up with TRBD1. This CDR3 is CATERDSGNTEAFF. In nucleotides, the CDR3 is TGTGCCACGGAACGGGACAGTGGAAACACTGAAGCTTTCTTT.